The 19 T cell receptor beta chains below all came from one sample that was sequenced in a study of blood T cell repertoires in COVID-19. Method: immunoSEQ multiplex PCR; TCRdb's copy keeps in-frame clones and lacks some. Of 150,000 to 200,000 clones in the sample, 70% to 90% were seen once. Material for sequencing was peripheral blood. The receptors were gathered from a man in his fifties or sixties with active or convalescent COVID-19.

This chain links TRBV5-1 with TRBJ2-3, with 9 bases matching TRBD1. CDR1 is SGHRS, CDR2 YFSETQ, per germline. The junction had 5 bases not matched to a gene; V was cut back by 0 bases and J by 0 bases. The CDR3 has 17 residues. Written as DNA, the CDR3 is TGCGCCAGCAGCTTGGGCCCGGGACAGGGAAGCACAGATACGCAGTATTTT. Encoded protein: CASSLGPGQGSTDTQYF.

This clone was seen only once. This CDR3 reads CASRLAGGGNTGELFF. As DNA, the CDR3 is TGTGCCAGCAGACTAGCGGGGGGCGGCAACACCGGGGAGCTGTTTTTT. This chain connects TRBV27 to TRBJ2-2; TRBD2 matches 12 bases. Germline V gives CDR1 MNHEY, CDR2 SMNVEV (reference sequence). The CDR3 runs 16 residues. After removal of 6 bases from V and 2 bases from J, the junction contained 4 bases not matched to a gene.

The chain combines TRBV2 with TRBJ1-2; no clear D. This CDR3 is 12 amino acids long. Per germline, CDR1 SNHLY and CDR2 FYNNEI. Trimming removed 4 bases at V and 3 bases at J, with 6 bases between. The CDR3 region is CASSGGDYGYTF. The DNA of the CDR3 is TGTGCCAGCAGTGGGGGAGACTATGGCTACACCTTC.

CDR3 loop: CASSLERSLSRGGYTF. CDR3 sequence (DNA): TGCGCCAGCAGCTTGGAGAGGTCCCTCTCAAGGGGGGGCTACACCTTC. V gene TRBV5-1 combines with J gene TRBJ1-2, with D possibly being TRBD1 (6 bases). This CDR3 has 16 amino acids. V was trimmed by 0 bases and J by 8 bases, leaving 20 bases between them. Germline V gene data show CDR1 as SGHRS and CDR2 as YFSETQ.

The CDR3 DNA follows: TGTGCCAGCAGCTCGACCCTGACTAGCGGGGGGGAGGAGCAGTTCTTC. This gives the protein CASSSTLTSGGEEQFF. The chain uses TRBV11-2 and TRBJ2-1; 14 bases map to TRBD2. Germline CDR1 reads SGHAT; CDR2 reads FQNNGV. With V trimmed by 4 bases and J by 10 bases, 9 bases remained unmatched. CDR3 size: 16 residues.

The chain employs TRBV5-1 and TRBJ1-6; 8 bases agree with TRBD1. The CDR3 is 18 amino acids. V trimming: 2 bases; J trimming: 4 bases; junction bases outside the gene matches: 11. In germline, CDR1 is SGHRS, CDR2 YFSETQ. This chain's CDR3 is CASSLTMTGASYNSPLHF. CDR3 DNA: TGCGCCAGCAGCTTAACCATGACAGGGGCAAGTTATAATTCACCCCTCCACTTT.

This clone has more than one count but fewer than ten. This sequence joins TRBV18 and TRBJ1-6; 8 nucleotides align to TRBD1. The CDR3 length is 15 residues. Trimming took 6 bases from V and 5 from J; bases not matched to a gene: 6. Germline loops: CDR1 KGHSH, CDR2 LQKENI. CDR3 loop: CASSRTGRNNSPLHF. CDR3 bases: TGTGCCAGCTCCCGGACAGGGCGGAATAATTCACCCCTCCACTTT.

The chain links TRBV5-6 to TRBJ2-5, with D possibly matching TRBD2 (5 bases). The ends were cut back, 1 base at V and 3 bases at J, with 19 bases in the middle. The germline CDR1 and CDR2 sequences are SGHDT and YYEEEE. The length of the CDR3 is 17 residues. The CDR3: CASSLRVLLAAKETQYF. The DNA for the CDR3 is TGTGCCAGCAGCTTGAGGGTCCTGCTAGCAGCCAAAGAGACCCAGTACTTC.

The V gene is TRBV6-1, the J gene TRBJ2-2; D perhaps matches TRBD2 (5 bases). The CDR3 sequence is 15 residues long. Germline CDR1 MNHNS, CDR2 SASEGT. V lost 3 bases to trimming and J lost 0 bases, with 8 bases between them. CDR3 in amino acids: CASSDEGPNTGELFF. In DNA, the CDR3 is TGTGCCAGCAGTGATGAGGGCCCGAACACCGGGGAGCTGTTTTTT.

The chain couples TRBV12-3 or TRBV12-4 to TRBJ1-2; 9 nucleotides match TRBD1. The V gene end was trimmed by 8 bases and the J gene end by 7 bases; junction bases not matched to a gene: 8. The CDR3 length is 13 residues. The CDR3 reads CASAPGQGFGYTF. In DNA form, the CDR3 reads TGTGCCAGCGCTCCGGGACAGGGATTTGGCTACACCTTC.

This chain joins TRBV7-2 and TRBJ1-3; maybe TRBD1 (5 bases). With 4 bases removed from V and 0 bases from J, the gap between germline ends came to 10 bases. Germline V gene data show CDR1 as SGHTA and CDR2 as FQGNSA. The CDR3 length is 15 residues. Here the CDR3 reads CASSSRDSSGNTIYF. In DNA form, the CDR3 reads TGTGCCAGCAGCTCACGGGACTCCTCTGGAAACACCATATATTTT.

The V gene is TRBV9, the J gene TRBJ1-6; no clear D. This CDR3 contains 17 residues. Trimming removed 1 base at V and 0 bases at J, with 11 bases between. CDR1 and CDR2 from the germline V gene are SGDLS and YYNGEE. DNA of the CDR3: TGTGCCAGCAGCGTACAGGCAGAGAGCTCCTATAATTCACCCCTCCACTTT. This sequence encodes CASSVQAESSYNSPLHF.

The CDR3 DNA is TGTGCCAGCAGTCCTGGAGGGGACCGCCTGGGTGGGACCTTC. It specifies CASSPGGDRLGGTF. V gene TRBV5-8 combines with J gene TRBJ1-2; tentative D call: TRBD1 (5 bases). The V gene lost 5 bases and the J gene lost 14 bases, with 25 bases spanning the gap. Germline CDR1 is SGHTS and CDR2 is YDEGEE. The length of the CDR3 is 14 residues.

The DNA of the CDR3 is TGTGCCAGCAGCCAAGATTGGATAGCGTTGGGAACAGATACGCAGTATTTT. Protein product: CASSQDWIALGTDTQYF. The chain carries TRBV14 and TRBJ2-3; D is perhaps TRBD2 (5 bases). Germline V CDR1 and CDR2: SGHDN, FVKESK. The CDR3 is 17 amino acids. V was shortened by 0 bases and J by 3 bases, with 16 bases between the two germline ends.

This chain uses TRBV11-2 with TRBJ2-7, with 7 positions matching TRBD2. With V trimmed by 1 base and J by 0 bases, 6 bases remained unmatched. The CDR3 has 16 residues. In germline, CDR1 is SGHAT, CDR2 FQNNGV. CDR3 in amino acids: CASSLGPQRGSYEQYF. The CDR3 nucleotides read TGTGCCAGCAGCTTAGGTCCCCAGCGGGGCTCCTACGAGCAGTACTTC.

The CDR3 protein is CASSVLPGTSNYGYTF. The CDR3 bases are TGTGCCAGCAGCGTTCTCCCGGGGACTTCTAACTATGGCTACACCTTC. This sequence joins TRBV9 and TRBJ1-2; D may be TRBD1 (5 bases). V gave up 2 bases and J gave up 0 bases, with 14 bases separating them. Germline loops: CDR1 SGDLS, CDR2 YYNGEE. The CDR3 length is 16 residues. The variable domain in full, with the rest retrieved from reference TRBV9 and TRBJ1-2, is DSGVTQTPKHLITATGQRVTLRCSPRSGDLSVYWYQQSLDQGLQFLIQYYNGEERAKGNILERFSAQQFPDLHSELNLSSLELGDSALYFCASSVLPGTSNYGYTFGSGTRLTVV.

The DNA for the CDR3 is TGTGCCAGTAGTATAGCAGTCAGGACTAGCGGGGGGAATGAGCAGTTCTTC. Its protein product is CASSIAVRTSGGNEQFF. The genes are TRBV19 and TRBJ2-1; TRBD2 matches 14 bases. The junction had 6 bases not matched to a gene; V was cut back by 1 base and J by 7 bases. The CDR3 is 17 residues long. The V gene's germline CDR1 is LNHDA and CDR2 SQIVND (reference sequence).

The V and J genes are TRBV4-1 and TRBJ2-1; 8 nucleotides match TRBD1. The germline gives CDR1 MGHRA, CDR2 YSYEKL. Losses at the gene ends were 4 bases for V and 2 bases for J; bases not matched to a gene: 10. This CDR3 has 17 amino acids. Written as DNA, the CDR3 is TGCGCCAGCAGCCGGAATCTCGGACAGGGCCCCTACAATGAGCAGTTCTTC. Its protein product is CASSRNLGQGPYNEQFF.

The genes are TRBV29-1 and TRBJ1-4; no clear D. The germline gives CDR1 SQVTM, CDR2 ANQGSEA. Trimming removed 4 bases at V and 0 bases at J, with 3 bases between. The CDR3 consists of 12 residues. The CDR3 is CSVAPTNEKLFF. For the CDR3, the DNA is TGCAGCGTTGCTCCAACTAATGAAAAACTGTTTTTT.